One and the same sample provided the 31 T cell receptor beta chains below, sequenced in a study of cytomegalovirus exposure and HLA in healthy donors. The PCR made use of 60 Vbeta and 13 Jbeta primers. The method was immunoSEQ multiplex PCR; TCRdb's version includes in-frame clones alone and lacks a portion of them. Here the sample spans 150,000 to 200,000 clones, about four fifths being singletons. Sequencing input: PBMCs. These receptors originate from a man aged 45-60 years in good health and CMV-seropositive.

The chain uses TRBV20-1 and TRBJ2-1, with 10 positions matching TRBD2. This CDR3 region has 11 residues. J lost 10 bases, V lost 5 bases, and 2 bases had no gene match. CDR1 and CDR2 from the germline V gene are DFQATT and SNEGSKA (reference sequence). The CDR3 reads CSAFSGGEQFF. CDR3 DNA: TGCAGTGCTTTTAGCGGGGGGGAGCAGTTCTTC.

In this sample, this clone turned up once. Relative to the germline gene, one junction end is altered; a read error may explain this. Other DNA sequences within the sample encode an identical CDR3. The chain links TRBV2 to TRBJ2-1; 8 nucleotides line up with TRBD2. The CDR3 is 15 amino acids. Per germline, CDR1 SNHLY and CDR2 FYNNEI. The CDR3 DNA reads as TGCGCCAGCAGTGTAGAGAAGAGCGGGGGCGGGGAGCAGTTCTTC. Translating it yields CASSVEKSGGGEQFF.

The chain carries TRBV5-1 and TRBJ2-3; 7 positions match TRBD1. Trimming at V came to 4 bases and at J to 6 bases, leaving 23 bases not matched to a gene. This CDR3 spans 19 amino acids. Germline loops: CDR1 SGHRS, CDR2 YFSETQ. The CDR3 is CASSPDGLRGRGIVDTQYF. CDR3 nucleotides: TGCGCCAGCAGCCCGGACGGGTTGAGGGGCAGGGGGATTGTGGATACGCAGTATTTT.

The chain joins TRBV9 to TRBJ2-1, with D tentatively TRBD2 (6 bases). The ends were cut back, 0 bases at V and 8 bases at J, with 9 bases in the middle. Germline CDR1 reads SGDLS; CDR2 reads YYNGEE. This CDR3 comprises 13 residues. Written as DNA, the CDR3 is TGTGCCAGCAGCGTAGTTAGCGGCCATGAGCAGTTCTTC. This encodes CASSVVSGHEQFF.

This clone showed up just once. The gene calls are TRBV11-1 and TRBJ2-2, with D possibly matching TRBD1 (5 bases). Trimming pared 4 bases from V and 6 bases from J, leaving 9 bases between. The CDR3 consists of 13 residues. CDR1 is SGHAT and CDR2 is FQDESV in the germline V gene (reference sequence). The CDR3 DNA reads TGTGCCAGCAGCTCCCAAGGGGCCGGGGAGCTGTTTTTT. It is translated as CASSSQGAGELFF.

The V call is TRBV5-4, the J call TRBJ2-5, with 7 bases identical to TRBD2. V shed 2 bases, J shed 4 bases, and the junction held 8 bases outside the gene matches. CDR3 length: 15 residues. The germline gives CDR1 SGHNT, CDR2 YYREEE (reference sequence). The CDR3 region has the DNA TGTGCCAGCAGCTTTGGGGAGGGGCTGAGAGAGACCCAGTACTTC. Its translation: CASSFGEGLRETQYF.

The genes are TRBV5-1 and TRBJ1-6, with D unclear. Per germline, CDR1 SGHRS and CDR2 YFSETQ. This CDR3 is 15 amino acids long. Trimming left V 6 bases short and J 9 bases short, with 19 bases between. In DNA form, the CDR3 reads TGCGCCAGCACCCCAGGTGGTACAGAGGGTTCACCCCTCCACTTT. It yields the protein CASTPGGTEGSPLHF.

The CDR3 here is CASSPGYKAGRWIVQYF. In nucleotides, the CDR3 is TGTGCCAGCAGCCCAGGGTACAAGGCCGGGAGGTGGATCGTGCAGTACTTC. This rearrangement joins TRBV7-8 to TRBJ2-7; TRBD2 matches at 7 bases. V was clipped by 5 bases and J by 9 bases; unmatched bases: 22. Germline CDR1 is SGHVS and CDR2 is FQNEAQ. This CDR3 is built from 17 residues.

The chain carries TRBV27 and TRBJ2-1, with 7 bases identical to TRBD1. The germline gives CDR1 MNHEY, CDR2 SMNVEV (reference sequence). With 0 bases clipped from V and 10 bases from J, the junction kept 9 bases outside the gene matches. The CDR3 spans 15 residues. The CDR3 is CASSLSSHRGGEQFF. CDR3 coding DNA: TGTGCCAGCAGTTTATCGTCCCACAGGGGTGGGGAGCAGTTCTTC.

A word on this clone: In the same sample, other DNA sequences code for this CDR3. The rearrangement joins TRBV9 to TRBJ2-7, with D perhaps TRBD2 (6 bases). The V end lost 0 bases, the J end lost 3 bases, and 10 bases lay between the germline ends. CDR1 is SGDLS and CDR2 is YYNGEE in the germline V gene. This CDR3 has 14 residues. CDR3 protein: CASSVGGVVYEQYF. The DNA for the CDR3 is TGTGCCAGCAGCGTAGGGGGGGTTGTCTACGAGCAGTACTTC. Based on the CDR3 plus reference TRBV9 and TRBJ2-7, the full variable domain is DSGVTQTPKHLITATGQRVTLRCSPRSGDLSVYWYQQSLDQGLQFLIQYYNGEERAKGNILERFSAQQFPDLHSELNLSSLELGDSALYFCASSVGGVVYEQYFGPGTRLTVT.

The V and J genes are TRBV6-5 and TRBJ2-7; D possibly corresponds to TRBD1 (6 bases). The CDR3 spans 14 residues. Germline V gene sequence: CDR1 MNHEY, CDR2 SVGAGI. The V end was cut by 6 bases, the J end by 4 bases, with 16 bases between. CDR3 residues: CASSPEQGRYEQYF. Here the CDR3 DNA reads TGTGCCAGCAGCCCTGAACAGGGAAGGTACGAGCAGTACTTC.

The chain uses TRBV30 and TRBJ2-7; 7 bases agree with TRBD1. Trimming removed 7 bases from V and 4 bases from J; junction bases left unmatched: 10. Looked up from germline, CDR1 is GTSNPN and CDR2 is SVGIG (reference sequence). The CDR3 is made up of 13 amino acids. CDR3 coding DNA: TGTGCCTCCGCGACAGGGATGTCGTACGAGCAGTACTTC. This translates into CASATGMSYEQYF.

The rearrangement uses TRBV5-1 and TRBJ2-7; 10 nucleotides agree with TRBD1. V shed 2 bases, J shed 3 bases, and the junction held 5 bases outside the gene matches. The CDR3 runs to 15 residues. CDR1 is SGHRS, CDR2 YFSETQ, per germline. The CDR3 nucleotides read TGCGCCAGCAGCTTCGACAGGGGGCCGAACTACGAGCAGTACTTC. Protein: CASSFDRGPNYEQYF.

V and J are TRBV14 and TRBJ1-4, with 11 nucleotides matching TRBD1. Germline V lookup: CDR1 SGHDN, CDR2 FVKESK. V lost 2 bases to trimming and J lost 8 bases; unmatched junction nucleotides: 4. The CDR3 consists of 15 residues. CDR3 in DNA: TGTGCCAGCAGCCAATGGACAGGGGGCGAGGAAAAACTGTTTTTT. Its protein is CASSQWTGGEEKLFF.

The chain combines TRBV4-1 with TRBJ2-7, with 7 bases aligning to TRBD2. The length of the CDR3 is 16 residues. Germline V gene sequence: CDR1 MGHRA, CDR2 YSYEKL. V shed 5 bases, J shed 2 bases, and the junction held 12 bases outside the gene matches. The CDR3 loop is CASSKQWLAVPYEQYF. The CDR3 DNA is TGCGCCAGCAGCAAGCAGTGGCTAGCGGTCCCCTACGAGCAGTACTTC.

This clone was observed a handful of times. Here the CDR3 DNA reads TGCAGCGTCGCCGACAGGGGCAATTCACCCCTCCACTTT. Encoded protein: CSVADRGNSPLHF. The chain uses TRBV29-1 and TRBJ1-6; 8 positions agree with TRBD1. This CDR3 spans 13 amino acids. Germline V CDR1 and CDR2: SQVTM, ANQGSEA. With V trimmed by 6 bases and J by 7 bases, 5 bases remained unmatched.

The CDR3 reads CAWSVQGGNSPLHF. The CDR3, as DNA: TGTGCCTGGAGTGTACAGGGGGGGAATTCACCCCTCCACTTT. This rearrangement joins TRBV30 to TRBJ1-6; 8 positions match TRBD1. The junction had 2 bases not matched to a gene; V was cut back by 0 bases and J by 7 bases. Germline V gene lookup returns CDR1 GTSNPN and CDR2 SVGIG (reference sequence). The CDR3 contains 14 residues.

This chain connects TRBV5-4 to TRBJ1-6; D is unclear. In germline, CDR1 is SGHNT, CDR2 YYREEE (reference sequence). CDR3 length: 14 amino acids. Trimming shortened V by 4 bases and J by 10 bases, and 15 bases separated the two germline ends. The CDR3 region has the DNA TGTGCCAGCAGCCTTCCTTCAGGTACCTCACCCCTCCACTTT. Its protein product is CASSLPSGTSPLHF.

The CDR3 DNA reads as TGTGCCAGTAGTAGGACTAGCGGCCTTAATGAGCAGTTCTTC. Translated: CASSRTSGLNEQFF. The chain employs TRBV19 and TRBJ2-1, with TRBD2 matching over 10 bases. The CDR3 totals 14 residues. Trimming cost V 4 bases and J 7 bases; bases outside gene matches: 4. Germline V gives CDR1 LNHDA, CDR2 SQIVND (reference sequence).

The genes are TRBV30 and TRBJ1-1, with D tentatively TRBD1 (5 bases). The germline V gene encodes CDR1 GTSNPN and CDR2 SVGIG (reference sequence). The V end lost 8 bases, the J end lost 4 bases, and 17 bases lay between the germline ends. The CDR3 totals 13 residues. The CDR3 nucleotides are TGTGCCGTGGACATATCCGGTATCACTGAAGCTTTCTTT. Translating gives CAVDISGITEAFF. Based on the CDR3 plus reference TRBV30 and TRBJ1-1, the full variable domain is SQTIHQWPATLVQPVGSPLSLECTVEGTSNPNLYWYRQAAGRGLQLLFYSVGIGQISSEVPQNLSASRPQDRQFILSSKKLLLSDSGFYLCAVDISGITEAFFGQGTRLTVV.

J is TRBJ2-3 and V is TRBV2; D gene uncertain. Germline CDR1 is SNHLY and CDR2 is FYNNEI. V lost 8 bases to trimming and J lost 11 bases, with 14 bases between them. The CDR3 length is 11 residues. The CDR3 region has the DNA TGTGCCAGCGCCCTCGAAATCGGGCAGTATTTT. Amino acid sequence: CASALEIGQYF.

The V gene is TRBV6-5, the J gene TRBJ2-3; D gene unclear. Trimming shortened V by 6 bases and J by 1 base, and 11 bases separated the two germline ends. Per the germline V gene, CDR1 is MNHEY and CDR2 is SVGAGI. CDR3 length equals 14 residues. The CDR3 loop reads CASSKSTGTDTQYF. The CDR3 nucleotides read TGTGCCAGCAGCAAATCGACTGGCACAGATACGCAGTATTTT.

The CDR3 nucleotides read TGCGCCAGCAGCTTGGATGGGGGGCAGCCCCAGCATTTT. It yields the protein CASSLDGGQPQHF. The gene calls are TRBV5-1 and TRBJ1-5; D is possibly TRBD1 (5 bases). Deletions cut 0 bases from V and 7 bases from J, with 8 bases between. Germline V gene data show CDR1 as SGHRS and CDR2 as YFSETQ. This CDR3 region has 13 residues.

The chain employs TRBV28 and TRBJ1-1; TRBD1 agrees at 8 bases. Germline CDR1 and CDR2: MDHEN and SYDVKM. The J segment lost 5 bases and the V segment lost 5 bases, leaving 4 bases of the junction unmatched. The CDR3 is made up of 13 amino acids. This chain's CDR3 is CASSAGGRTEAFF. The CDR3 coding sequence is TGTGCCAGCAGTGCAGGGGGCCGGACTGAAGCTTTCTTT.

The chain couples TRBV15 to TRBJ1-5, with a weak D call TRBD1 (5 bases). CDR3 length equals 13 residues. Between the trimmed V and J ends, which lost 2 bases and 9 bases, there was a span of 11 bases. Germline CDR1 reads LNHNV; CDR2 reads YYDKDF (reference sequence). This CDR3 is CATSRPGLWPQHF. The DNA of the CDR3 is TGTGCCACCAGCAGACCAGGGTTGTGGCCCCAGCATTTT. The whole variable domain, filled in from reference TRBV15 and TRBJ1-5, reads DAMVIQNPRYQVTQFGKPVTLSCSQTLNHNVMYWYQQKSSQAPKLLFHYYDKDFNNEADTPDNFQSRRPNTSFCFLDIRSPGLGDTAMYLCATSRPGLWPQHFGDGTRLSIL.

This sequence joins TRBV19 and TRBJ2-2; D perhaps matches TRBD2 (6 bases). CDR1 is LNHDA and CDR2 is SQIVND in the germline V gene (reference sequence). V lost 3 bases, J lost 2 bases, and 10 bases lay in between. The length of the CDR3 is 15 residues. The CDR3 bases are TGTGCCAGTAGTATGTGGGAGGCCAACACCGGGGAGCTGTTTTTT. Amino acid sequence: CASSMWEANTGELFF. Full variable domain (rest looked up from reference TRBV19 and TRBJ2-2): DGGITQSPKYLFRKEGQNVTLSCEQNLNHDAMYWYRQDPGQGLRLIYYSQIVNDFQKGDIAEGYSVSREKKESFPLTVTSAQKNPTAFYLCASSMWEANTGELFFGEGSRLTVL.

The chain joins TRBV11-2 to TRBJ2-7, with 8 bases fitting TRBD1. Germline-derived CDR1 and CDR2 are SGHAT and FQNNGV. CDR3 length equals 14 residues. The junction had 2 bases not matched to a gene; V was cut back by 1 base and J by 3 bases. CDR3 coding DNA: TGTGCCAGCAGCTTAGGGACAGGGAACTACGAGCAGTACTTC. As protein: CASSLGTGNYEQYF. Looking up the rest from reference TRBV11-2 and TRBJ2-7 gives the full variable domain: EAGVAQSPRYKIIEKRQSVAFWCNPISGHATLYWYQQILGQGPKLLIQFQNNGVVDDSQLPKDRFSAERLKGVDSTLKIQPAKLEDSAVYLCASSLGTGNYEQYFGPGTRLTVT.

The chain joins TRBV28 to TRBJ1-2, with 8 bases that match TRBD1. The germline V gene encodes CDR1 MDHEN and CDR2 SYDVKM. The CDR3 extends over 15 amino acids. Unmatched junction bases numbered 8, after V lost 5 bases and J lost 3 bases. The CDR3: CASSTQGAGDYGYTF. CDR3 nucleotides: TGTGCCAGCAGTACCCAGGGGGCGGGAGACTATGGCTACACCTTC.

The table lists this clone with a few counts. The chain has TRBV7-9 and TRBJ1-1; D possibly corresponds to TRBD1 (6 bases). CDR1 and CDR2 from the germline V gene are SEHNR and FQNEAQ (reference sequence). CDR3 size: 17 residues. Trimming shortened V by 1 base and J by 6 bases, and 21 bases separated the two germline ends. CDR3 region: CASSLEGVRVGRAEAFF. CDR3 DNA sequence: TGTGCCAGCAGCTTAGAGGGGGTGAGGGTGGGTAGAGCTGAAGCTTTCTTT.

The DNA for the CDR3 is TGTGCCAGCAGTTACGTCCAGGGGAATTCACCCCTCCACTTT. Amino acid sequence: CASSYVQGNSPLHF. V gene TRBV6-5 combines with J gene TRBJ1-6, with D perhaps matching TRBD1 (6 bases). CDR3 size: 14 residues. The V end was cut by 2 bases, the J end by 7 bases, with 9 bases between. Germline CDR1 MNHEY, CDR2 SVGAGI.

The chain is built from TRBV19 and TRBJ2-7, with D tentatively TRBD1 (6 bases). V dropped 3 bases and J dropped 3 bases, with 9 bases sitting between them. This CDR3 contains 13 residues. Germline lookup yields CDR1 LNHDA and CDR2 SQIVND (reference sequence). CDR3 in amino acids: CASSMGHLYEQYF. Written as DNA, the CDR3 is TGTGCCAGTAGTATGGGACACCTCTACGAGCAGTACTTC.